This T cell receptor (beta chain) was captured in a study of regulatory T cells in long-lasting Graves disease. Findings of the study overall: The persistent group shared 2,500 to 3,000 public clonotypes, more than the 850 to 1,000 shared by new patients.

Arm-PCR of CDR3 regions with iRepertoire HTBI primers generated TCR beta libraries. TCRdb processed the multiplex PCR reads anew with MiXCR; each CDR3 protein has one entry. The sample holds approximately 290,000 distinct CDR3 sequences, around 23% seen once. Sample time point: persistent/refractory GD, antithyroid drugs over 5 years with positive TRAb. PBMC RNA served as the TCR library source. For this clonotype: Its cognate antigen is unknown. A read error may be the cause here, since a much bigger clone is one base away.

The source was peripheral blood mononuclear cells (PBMCs), collected when the disease was refractory, from a patient treated with antithyroid drugs. The receptor was isolated from a female donor with Graves disease.

CDR3 DNA: TGTGCCAGCAGCTTACTGGACGGCCCCTACGAGAAGTACTTC. Protein: CASSLLDGPYEKYF. The J gene is TRBJ2-7, the V gene TRBV7-2; D remains ambiguous. Germline CDR1 is SGHTA and CDR2 is FQGNSA. The CDR3 runs 14 residues.